These 8 T cell receptor beta chains originate from one sample sequenced in a study of tissue T cells after allogeneic stem cell transplantation. Time point here: mouse harvest day 14 after allogeneic transplant. Tail vein injection delivered 10^7 T-cell-depleted bone marrow cells and 10^6 splenic CD5+ T cells. The method was immunoSEQ multiplex PCR; TCRdb's version includes in-frame clones alone and lacks a portion of them. Among approximately 7,500 clones listed, over 30% were seen once. The sequenced material came from skin. The source of these receptors is a female BALB/c mouse given C57BL/6 T cells with graft-versus-host disease after an allogeneic hematopoietic cell transplant.

Notes on this clone: All gene names here are mouse names. The read is 1 residue too short to cover the CDR3 end, so that end is filled in from the germline J gene. The rearrangement joins TRBV26 to TRBJ1-4; D might be TRBD1 (5 bases). Looked up from germline, CDR1 is KGHPV and CDR2 is FQNQEV (reference sequence). V was clipped by 3 bases and J by 1 base, with 9 bases between them. CDR3 length equals 15 residues. Here the CDR3 reads CASSLRQHSNERLFF. The CDR3 bases that were read are TGTGCCAGCAGTCTCCGACAGCATTCCAACGAAAGATTATTT.

This clone was seen a few times. Mouse gene names apply. The CDR3 end falls 1 residue outside the read, so it is completed with the germline J gene. The J gene is TRBJ1-5, the V gene TRBV24; D is unresolved. Germline loops: CDR1 KGHTA, CDR2 FRNEEI. V gave up 0 bases and J gave up 3 bases, with 12 bases separating them. The CDR3 sequence is 16 residues long. CDR3 amino acids: CASSLYRGRGNQAPLF. The DNA read from the CDR3 is TGTGCCAGCAGTCTGTATCGAGGGCGAGGCAACCAGGCTCCGCTT.

In this sample, this clone turned up a few times. Gene names are mouse gene names. The CDR3 end lies 1 residue beyond the end of the read and is filled in from the germline J gene. The chain couples TRBV23 to TRBJ2-7; TRBD1 was called by the table and not checked on the DNA. The length of the CDR3 is 12 residues. Germline assignment: CDR1 KGHTA and CDR2 FQNQQP. Partial CDR3 DNA: TGCTCCAGCAGTTCAGGGAGAGGTGAACAGTAC. It encodes CSSSSGRGEQY. The complete CDR3 reads CSSSSGRGEQYF.

This clone was counted between two and nine times. These gene names are mouse names. Read sequence stops 1 residue before the CDR3 end, and the germline J gene provides the missing end. The chain joins TRBV3 to TRBJ2-7; TRBD2 agrees at 8 bases. Germline V gives CDR1 SNHLY, CDR2 FYNGKV (reference sequence). V dropped 1 base and J dropped 0; count of bases not matched to a gene: 2. This CDR3 spans 15 amino acids. CDR3 DNA (partial): TGTGCCAGCAGCTTAGGACTGGGGAGCTCCTATGAACAGTAC. This translates into CASSLGLGSSYEQY. The full CDR3 reads CASSLGLGSSYEQYF.

A note on this clone: Gene labels here are mouse ones. With the read ending 1 residue before the CDR3 end, the germline J gene is used to fill in that end. This chain links TRBV16 with TRBJ2-1; no clear D. CDR3 length: 12 amino acids. Germline assignment: CDR1 SGHSA and CDR2 FRNQAP. V lost 6 bases and J 0 bases, leaving 3 bases between the germline ends. The CDR3 bases that were read are TGTGCAAGCAGGAATAACTATGCTGAGCAGTTC. Translation: CASRNNYAEQF. The whole CDR3 sequence reads CASRNNYAEQFF. The entire variable domain, with the rest obtained from reference TRBV16 and TRBJ2-1, is as follows: NAGVIQTPRHKVTGKGQEATLWCEPISGHSAVFWYRQTIVQGLEFLTYFRNQAPIDDSGMPKERFSAQMPNQSHSTLKIQSTQPQDSAVYLCASRNNYAEQFFGPGTRLTVL.

This clone came up a few times. Germline and genes: mouse. Read coverage stops 1 residue before the CDR3 terminus; the germline J gene supplies the remainder. The chain joins TRBV13-3 to TRBJ2-4; D perhaps matches TRBD1 (7 bases). This CDR3 has 15 residues. V lost 8 bases, J lost 0 bases, and 16 bases lay in between. CDR1 is NNHDY and CDR2 is SYVADS in the germline V gene. CDR3 in amino acids: CARREGASSQNTLYF. The CDR3 bases that were read are TGTGCCAGGAGGGAGGGGGCCTCTAGTCAAAACACCTTGTAC. Together with reference TRBV13-3 and TRBJ2-4, the CDR3 gives the full variable domain: EAAVTQSPRSKVAVTGGKVTLSCHQTNNHDYMYWYRQDTGHGLRLIHYSYVADSTEKGDIPDGYKASRPSQENFSLILELASLSQTAVYFCARREGASSQNTLYFGAGTRLSVL.

Of note for this clone: Mouse gene names apply. The read ends 1 residue before the CDR3 terminus; that terminus is restored from the germline J gene. V and J are TRBV3 and TRBJ2-3; possibly TRBD1 or TRBD2 for D (5 bases each). The V end lost 4 bases, the J end lost 3 bases, and 11 bases lay between the germline ends. This CDR3 spans 14 amino acids. Germline V CDR1 and CDR2: SNHLY, FYNGKV (reference sequence). The CDR3 DNA, read in part, is TGTGCCAGCAGCTCCGGGACGAGGGCAGAAACGCTGTAT. Protein: CASSSGTRAETLY. The CDR3 reads in full as CASSSGTRAETLYF.

This clone was observed once. Gene names and germline refer to mouse. The read falls 1 residue short of the CDR3 end, and the missing part is taken from the germline J gene. The chain carries TRBV26 and TRBJ2-1, with 8 bases matching TRBD1. Germline trimming cut 1 base from V and 2 bases from J; bases unmatched to any gene: 4. The length of the CDR3 is 16 residues. Per germline, CDR1 KGHPV and CDR2 FQNQEV (reference sequence). CDR3 DNA, as far as it was read: TGTGCCAGCAGTCTGTGGACAGGGTTGGACTATGCTGAGCAGTTC. Translated, it gives CASSLWTGLDYAEQF. The CDR3, in full, reads CASSLWTGLDYAEQFF.